The clone carrying this T cell receptor (beta chain) was detected only a few times. What it recognizes is unknown. V dropped 10 bases and J dropped 6 bases, with 22 bases sitting between them. CDR3 length: 15 amino acids. Germline V lookup: CDR1 SNHLY, CDR2 FYNNEI. This sample was included in a study of T cell repertoires in cytomegalovirus infection. TCRdb reprocessed the reads via MiXCR and lists one record per CDR3 protein. The sample records roughly 600,000 distinct CDR3 sequences, 20% to 30% being singletons. General observations from the study: Cumulative public TCR beta family frequency identified CMV carriers with the relevant HLA. The study found HLA-C-restricted CMV-specific TCR beta clonotypes dominating the ex vivo response.

The sample consisted of CD8+ T cells from PBMCs. The chain joins TRBV2 to TRBJ2-1; a possible D gene is TRBD2 (5 bases). The receptor's source is a human donor in good health (CMV status not recorded). Some clones in this sample may be carry-over from other donors' samples. The CDR3 region is CATPGGHGEGNEQFF. DNA for the CDR3: TGTGCCACCCCAGGCGGGCATGGAGAGGGCAATGAGCAGTTCTTC.